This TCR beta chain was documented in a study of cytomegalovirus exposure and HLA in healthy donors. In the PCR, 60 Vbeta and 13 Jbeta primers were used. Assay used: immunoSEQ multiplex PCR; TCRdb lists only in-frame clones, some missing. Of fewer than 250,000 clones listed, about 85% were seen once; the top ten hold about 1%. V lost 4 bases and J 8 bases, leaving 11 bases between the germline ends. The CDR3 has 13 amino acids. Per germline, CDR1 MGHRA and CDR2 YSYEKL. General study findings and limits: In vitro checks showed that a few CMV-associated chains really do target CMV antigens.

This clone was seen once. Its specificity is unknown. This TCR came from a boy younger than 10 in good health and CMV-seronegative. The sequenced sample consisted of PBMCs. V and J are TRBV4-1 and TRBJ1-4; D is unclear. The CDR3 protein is CASSRFAGEKLFF. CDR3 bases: TGCGCCAGCAGCCGCTTTGCGGGGGAAAAACTGTTTTTT.